What follows describes a single TCR beta chain. This clone was observed at least ten times. No antigen is known for it. There are no base qualities to consult, and no much larger clone falls within one base. The entire isolated RNA was reverse transcribed using the High Capacity cDNA Reverse Transcription Kit, and thus expressed TCRB transcripts were sequenced. Naive, central memory and regulatory T cell samples underwent deep immunoSEQ sequencing, averaging approximately 3.3 million total reads per sample. After sorted cells were lysed in RLT buffer, RNA was extracted with DNase-treated RNeasy Micro or Mini kits, with the choice depending on cell number. Each cell subset was processed separately to prevent cross-contamination, with patient and healthy donor samples processed together. TCRB sequences were amplified from cDNA with the immunoSEQ multiplex PCR, producing 87-bp fragments spanning the CDR3 region. Amplicons were sequenced on the Illumina HiSeq platform. The published analysis was carried out like this. Synthetic template baselines were used to correct PCR bias computationally, reads within Hamming distance 2 were collapsed, and singletons that could not be merged were discarded. Reads were aligned against IMGT to assign V, D and J genes, CDR3 length and insertions or deletions at six rearrangement sites. Within each subset, clonotype counts were normalized to the number of sorted cells before true diversity and Gini coefficients were calculated with the tcR R package. The overlap coefficient, calculated on TCRB nucleotide sequences, was used to measure repertoire sharing. Held by TCRdb, this immuneACCESS table contains in-frame sequences only and omits some clones. Under half of the omission traces to an unresolved V gene where checked; the cause of the rest is unknown. The V and J calls and clone size were taken over from that table, and D and trimming were inferred from the DNA. The table for this sample lists over 150,000 clones; around 8% of them were counted only once. In total, the top ten clones hold 0.65% of the sample.

Each donor gave one peripheral blood draw, averaging approximately 0.12 L, which was collected into heparinised tubes. A BD FACSAria II and a panel including CD45RO, CCR7, CD25, CD127, CD95 and CD27 were used to sort naive, central memory, regulatory and stem cell-like memory CD4+ T cells. A purity above 98% was achieved for all sorted populations. Right away, PBMCs were isolated by Lymphoprep density gradient centrifugation and were stained directly, with no culture step. So that batch effects would be minimized, each experiment stained and sorted samples in pairs, pairing one healthy donor with one patient. This sample was taken from a study of beta chain features in type 1 diabetes listed by TCRdb under 2018. For the wider study: Mean age, gender distribution, total cell number and subset yield were not different between patients and healthy donors. A total of roughly 100,000,000 sorted cells were examined across all samples, and the number of cells per subset was strongly correlated with RNA yield. The study compared the TCRB repertoires of sorted circulating CD4+ T cell subsets in recently diagnosed type 1 diabetes patients with those in matched healthy donors. Naive and central memory subsets were obtained from all 30 or so donors, but regulatory and stem cell-like memory subsets were isolated from only 8 patients and 8 healthy donors.

Broad study findings and their caveats: Fewer insertions and more nucleotide deletions at VDJ recombination sites were observed in patients with type 1 diabetes, implying thymic rearrangement abnormalities. Because the HLA sub-analyses included only small numbers of individuals, any influence of HLA type on TCRB rearrangement was left unresolved. Shorter templates might have been favored by PCR, but patient and control samples were amplified and corrected together, so both groups would have been affected equally by any skew. Because cDNA was sequenced instead of genomic DNA, activated cells with high expression could be over-represented, although the groups did not differ in activation or CD3 levels. A moderate but significant shortening of TCRB CDR3 length was observed in type 1 diabetes patients in all four CD4+ subsets. Naive, central memory and regulatory TCRB repertoires appeared more similar among patients than among healthy donors.

Its CDR3 holds 13 amino acids, cysteine through phenylalanine. Left in the record is the CDR3 DNA by itself, 39 bases read in frame from the first base. CDR1 MNHEY and CDR2 SMNVEV were looked up in the germline V gene (reference sequence). V is cut back by 6 bases and J by 5 bases, with 6 bases in the junction unmatched. Sequencing was done on a sample of central memory CD4+ T cells from blood. The chain links TRBV27 with TRBJ1-1; 7 bases in between match TRBD1. This TCR was recovered from a man aged 18 to 29 in good health. The bases are TGTGCCAGCAGAGTCCCGGGACAGACTGAAGCTTTCTTT. Its protein is CASRVPGQTEAFF.